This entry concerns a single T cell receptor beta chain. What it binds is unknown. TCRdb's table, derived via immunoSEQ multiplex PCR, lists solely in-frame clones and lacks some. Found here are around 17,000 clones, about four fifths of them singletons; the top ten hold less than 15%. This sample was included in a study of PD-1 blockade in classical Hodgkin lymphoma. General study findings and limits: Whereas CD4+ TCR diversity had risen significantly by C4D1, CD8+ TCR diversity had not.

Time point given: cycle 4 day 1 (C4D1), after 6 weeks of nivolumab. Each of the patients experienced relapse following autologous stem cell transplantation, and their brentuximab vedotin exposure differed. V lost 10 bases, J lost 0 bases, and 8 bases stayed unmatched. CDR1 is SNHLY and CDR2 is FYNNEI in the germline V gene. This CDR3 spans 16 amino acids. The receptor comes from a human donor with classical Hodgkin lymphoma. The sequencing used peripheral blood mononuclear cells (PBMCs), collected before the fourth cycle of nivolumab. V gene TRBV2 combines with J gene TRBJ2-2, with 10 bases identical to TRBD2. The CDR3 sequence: CATTGLAGANTGELFF. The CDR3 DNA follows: TGTGCCACCACCGGGCTAGCGGGGGCGAACACCGGGGAGCTGTTTTTT. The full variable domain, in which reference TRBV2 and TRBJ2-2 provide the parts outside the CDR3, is EPEVTQTPSHQVTQMGQEVILRCVPISNHLYFYWYRQILGQKVEFLVSFYNNEISEKSEIFDDQFSVERPDGSNFTLKIRSTKLEDSAMYFCATTGLAGANTGELFFGEGSRLTVL.